Below are 20 T cell receptor beta chains sequenced from a single sample in a study of T cells after yellow fever vaccination. TCRdb redid the calling of the 5' RACE reads with MiXCR, one entry per CDR3 protein. The sample contains nearly 350,000 distinct CDR3 sequences, 7% to 9% of which appear only once. Sequencing used PBMCs, obtained around 45 days after the first yellow fever vaccination. These TCRs come from a man between 18 and 35 years old who received the YFV17D yellow fever vaccine.

The genes are TRBV11-2 and TRBJ2-5; D remains unclear. The germline gives CDR1 SGHAT, CDR2 FQNNGV. Deletions cut 4 bases from V and 4 bases from J, with 10 bases between. This CDR3 comprises 13 residues. DNA of the CDR3: TGTGCCAGCAGCTCCCTATCTACAGAGACCCAGTACTTC. This encodes CASSSLSTETQYF.

The chain has TRBV9 and TRBJ1-1; no definite D call. Per germline, CDR1 SGDLS and CDR2 YYNGEE. Trimming took 0 bases from V and 1 from J, leaving 4 bases between them. This CDR3 comprises 13 residues. The chain's CDR3 is CASSVDWNTEAFF. CDR3 sequence (DNA): TGTGCCAGCAGCGTAGATTGGAACACTGAAGCTTTCTTT.

The rearrangement joins TRBV7-9 to TRBJ1-2; weak D call: TRBD1 (5 bases). The V and J ends lost 5 bases and 4 bases respectively, with 14 bases between them. The CDR3 extends over 14 amino acids. Germline lookup yields CDR1 SEHNR and CDR2 FQNEAQ (reference sequence). CDR3 sequence: CASSLWDGPYGYTF. The CDR3 DNA reads as TGTGCCAGCAGCCTCTGGGACGGTCCCTATGGCTACACCTTC.

In its sample, this clonotype was seen a few times. This chain joins TRBV3-1 and TRBJ2-7, with D unclear. Trimming cost V 3 bases and J 3 bases, with 12 bases left between them. Germline V CDR1 and CDR2: LGHDT, YNNKEL (reference sequence). The CDR3 totals 14 residues. In nucleotides, the CDR3 is TGTGCCAGCAGCCAGATGACTGAAAGCTACGAGCAGTACTTC. The encoded protein is CASSQMTESYEQYF.

Concerning this clonotype itself: This may come from a read error, since a much larger clone is one base off. V and J are TRBV11-2 and TRBJ1-1; D gene ambiguous. The ends were cut back, 0 bases at V and 1 base at J, with 3 bases in the middle. Germline-derived CDR1 and CDR2 are SGHAT and FQNNGV. The CDR3 covers 13 residues. The CDR3 bases are TGTGCCAGCAGCTTAGATCAGAACACTGAAGCTTTCTTT. It is translated as CASSLDQNTEAFF.

This clonotype was seen many times. The V and J genes are TRBV7-8 and TRBJ1-1; perhaps TRBD1 as D (5 bases). This CDR3 region has 13 residues. V was shortened by 7 bases and J by 4 bases, with 13 bases between the two germline ends. Germline V gene lookup returns CDR1 SGHVS and CDR2 FQNEAQ. CDR3 nucleotide sequence: TGTGCCAGCAACCCACTGGGGGGCACTGAAGCTTTCTTT. This codes for CASNPLGGTEAFF.

This clonotype was observed a handful of times. The V call is TRBV7-9, the J call TRBJ2-1; 7 bases are a match to TRBD2. CDR3 size: 16 residues. With V trimmed by 7 bases and J by 7 bases, 16 bases remained unmatched. From germline, CDR1 is SEHNR and CDR2 FQNEAQ (reference sequence). CDR3 sequence (DNA): TGTGCCAGCAACCAATGGGGGGGAGAGATGGGGAATGAGCAGTTCTTC. The encoded protein is CASNQWGGEMGNEQFF.

In its sample, this clonotype was seen many times. This sequence joins TRBV29-1 and TRBJ1-2, with D perhaps matching TRBD1 (5 bases). The CDR3 sequence is 13 residues long. V lost 4 bases to trimming and J lost 4 bases, with 13 bases between them. Germline CDR1 SQVTM, CDR2 ANQGSEA. The CDR3 coding sequence is TGCAGCGTTGGAATGACCCAGGGCTATGGCTACACCTTC. Translation gives CSVGMTQGYGYTF.

This clonotype showed up many times. Germline is not matched at one junction end, which may reflect a read error. This sequence joins TRBV5-1 and TRBJ2-5; D is undetermined. Germline V gene sequence: CDR1 SGHRS, CDR2 YFSETQ. The CDR3 is made up of 12 amino acids. CDR3 sequence reads: CASSLESETQYF. In DNA, the CDR3 is TGTGCCAGCAGCTTGGAGTCGGAGACCCAGTACTTC.

The chain is built from TRBV5-1 and TRBJ2-7, with a tentative D call TRBD2 (6 bases). Germline assignment: CDR1 SGHRS and CDR2 YFSETQ. V was trimmed by 2 bases and J by 6 bases, leaving 18 bases between them. The CDR3 is 15 amino acids. This CDR3 reads CASSFTAGPESEQYF. In nucleotides, the CDR3 is TGCGCCAGCAGCTTTACCGCGGGGCCAGAATCCGAGCAGTACTTC.

This sequence joins TRBV11-1 and TRBJ2-2; D tentatively reads TRBD1 or TRBD2 (5 bases each). V was cut by 1 base and J by 0 bases, with 12 bases left in between. In germline, CDR1 is SGHAT, CDR2 FQDESV (reference sequence). This CDR3 spans 17 amino acids. The CDR3 nucleotides are TGTGCCAGCAGCTTAGAGCGAGGGGCATCGAACACCGGGGAGCTGTTTTTT. It is translated as CASSLERGASNTGELFF. The entire variable domain, with the rest obtained from reference TRBV11-1 and TRBJ2-2, is as follows: EAEVAQSPRYKITEKSQAVAFWCDPISGHATLYWYRQILGQGPELLVQFQDESVVDDSQLPKDRFSAERLKGVDSTLKIQPAELGDSAMYLCASSLERGASNTGELFFGEGSRLTVL.

This clonotype was recorded at least ten times. The chain joins TRBV18 to TRBJ1-1; TRBD1 matches at 9 bases. V trimming: 4 bases; J trimming: 3 bases; junction bases outside the gene matches: 6. The CDR3 is 15 amino acids. The V gene's germline CDR1 is KGHSH and CDR2 LQKENI. CDR3 sequence: CASSRYRGLDTEAFF. In DNA form, the CDR3 reads TGTGCCAGCTCACGGTACAGGGGGCTGGACACTGAAGCTTTCTTT.

In its sample, this clonotype was seen a few times. The V and J genes are TRBV9 and TRBJ2-2; D is undetermined. V was cut by 0 bases and J by 5 bases, with 11 bases left in between. Germline CDR1 reads SGDLS; CDR2 reads YYNGEE. The CDR3 is 15 amino acids. CDR3 sequence reads: CASSVVETGTGELFF. Written as DNA, the CDR3 is TGTGCCAGCAGCGTAGTAGAGACGGGTACCGGGGAGCTGTTTTTT. The variable domain in full, with the rest retrieved from reference TRBV9 and TRBJ2-2, is DSGVTQTPKHLITATGQRVTLRCSPRSGDLSVYWYQQSLDQGLQFLIQYYNGEERAKGNILERFSAQQFPDLHSELNLSSLELGDSALYFCASSVVETGTGELFFGEGSRLTVL.

The table lists this clonotype with many counts. The V and J genes are TRBV12-3 or TRBV12-4 and TRBJ1-1, with unresolved D. The CDR3 sequence is 12 residues long. V lost 5 bases and J lost 4, with 8 bases in between. CDR3 amino acids: CASSREGTEAFF. Written as DNA, the CDR3 is TGTGCCAGCAGTCGGGAAGGCACTGAAGCTTTCTTT.

The V and J genes are TRBV5-1 and TRBJ2-7; 7 nucleotides align to TRBD1. CDR3 length: 16 amino acids. CDR1 and CDR2 from the germline V gene are SGHRS and YFSETQ. The V gene end was trimmed by 2 bases and the J gene end by 4 bases; junction bases not matched to a gene: 12. The DNA of the CDR3 is TGCGCCAGCAGCTTACGACCGACAGGGCCCTCTTACGAGCAGTACTTC. Protein product: CASSLRPTGPSYEQYF.

The chain employs TRBV6-6 and TRBJ2-7; D uncertain. Germline loops: CDR1 MNHNY, CDR2 SVGAGI (reference sequence). Deletions cut 2 bases from V and 7 bases from J, with 12 bases between. The CDR3 sequence is 13 residues long. The CDR3 region is CASSYGPSGEQYV. The CDR3 nucleotides read TGTGCCAGCAGTTACGGCCCCTCCGGAGAGCAGTACGTC.

V gene TRBV4-1 combines with J gene TRBJ2-2, with D uncertain. From germline, CDR1 is MGHRA and CDR2 YSYEKL. The CDR3 runs to 13 residues. V was pared by 1 base and J by 6 bases, with 6 bases between. The CDR3 is CASSQAGSGELFF. CDR3 DNA sequence: TGCGCCAGCAGCCAAGCCGGGTCCGGGGAGCTGTTTTTT.

This clonotype was picked up a small number of times. J is TRBJ1-1 and V is TRBV4-1, with D tentatively TRBD1 (5 bases). CDR1 is MGHRA and CDR2 is YSYEKL in the germline V gene. CDR3 length: 18 amino acids. V lost 2 bases and J 4 bases, leaving 23 bases between the germline ends. CDR3 nucleotide sequence: TGCGCCAGCAGCCAACCCCTCGCTCAGGGTAGGATGACCACTGAAGCTTTCTTT. Encoded protein: CASSQPLAQGRMTTEAFF.

In its sample, this clonotype was seen a few times. The chain recombines TRBV9 with TRBJ2-1; 8 nucleotides agree with TRBD2. There are 15 residues in the CDR3. With 2 bases clipped from V and 8 bases from J, the junction kept 9 bases outside the gene matches. Germline V lookup: CDR1 SGDLS, CDR2 YYNGEE. CDR3 residues: CASSVSPAGGDEQFF. The CDR3 DNA sequence: TGTGCCAGCAGCGTGTCCCCTGCGGGGGGAGATGAGCAGTTCTTC.

This clonotype has ten or more counts. The J gene is TRBJ2-7, the V gene TRBV3-1; D possibly corresponds to TRBD2 (5 bases). V lost 1 base and J lost 9, with 13 bases in between. This CDR3 has 13 amino acids. CDR1 and CDR2 from the germline V gene are LGHDT and YNNKEL (reference sequence). Here the CDR3 DNA reads TGTGCCAGCAGCCAAGGGGAGACCCGAGGGCAGTACTTC. It specifies CASSQGETRGQYF.